The 10 T cell receptor beta chains reported below all come from one sample, sequenced in a study of OX40 agonist ivuxolimab in advanced cancers. Clones were sequenced by immunoSEQ multiplex PCR, and TCRdb holds only the in-frame ones, with some missing. The sample comprises 35,000 to 45,000 clones, roughly 90% of which are singletons, and roughly 15% rests with the top ten. The sample in question was CD4+ or CD8+ T cells sorted from blood, obtained in a trial of the OX40 agonist ivuxolimab. Receptors were obtained from an adult with an advanced solid tumor such as melanoma, head and neck, liver or kidney cancer.

This clone appeared a single time. The chain is built from TRBV4-1 and TRBJ1-1, with 9 bases identical to TRBD1. The CDR3 extends over 18 amino acids. Per the germline V gene, CDR1 is MGHRA and CDR2 is YSYEKL. V was clipped by 3 bases and J by 2 bases; unmatched bases: 13. CDR3 bases: TGCGCCAGCAGCCAGGGCCAAGGACAGGGGTTCGTCAACACTGAAGCTTTCTTT. It yields the protein CASSQGQGQGFVNTEAFF.

CDR3 bases: TGTGCCAGCAGTTGTCTAATTCCCGACAGGGGAAGAGGTGAAAAACTGTTTTTT. This translates into CASSCLIPDRGRGEKLFF. V usage is TRBV6-7 and J usage is TRBJ1-4; 8 bases are a match to TRBD1. Being an ORF, TRBV6-7 has a function that is uncertain. V dropped 4 bases and J dropped 7; count of bases not matched to a gene: 17. The CDR3 sequence is 18 residues long.

V and J are TRBV2 and TRBJ2-1; 10 positions match TRBD2. Trimming at V came to 6 bases and at J to 6 bases, leaving 8 bases not matched to a gene. CDR3 length: 15 amino acids. Germline loops: CDR1 SNHLY, CDR2 FYNNEI. CDR3 bases: TGTGCCAGCAGGGAAAATTTAGCGGGAGGCAATGAGCAGTTCTTC. Amino acids: CASRENLAGGNEQFF.

The chain joins TRBV19 to TRBJ1-5, with D tentatively TRBD1 (6 bases). Germline values: CDR1 LNHDA, CDR2 SQIVND (reference sequence). With 10 bases removed from V and 0 bases from J, the gap between germline ends came to 16 bases. The CDR3 spans 15 residues. This CDR3 is CAIRDTNYSNQPQHF. Here the CDR3 DNA reads TGTGCCATCCGGGACACCAATTATAGCAATCAGCCCCAGCATTTT.

V usage is TRBV25-1 and J usage is TRBJ1-2; 9 bases are a match to TRBD1. This CDR3 has 15 residues. With 2 bases clipped from V and 6 bases from J, the junction kept 7 bases outside the gene matches. Germline V gene sequence: CDR1 MGHDK, CDR2 SYGVNS. The CDR3 loop reads CASSEGWDRENGYTF. For the CDR3, the DNA is TGTGCCAGCAGTGAAGGTTGGGACAGGGAGAATGGCTACACCTTC.

The V gene is TRBV7-9, the J gene TRBJ1-1, with 8 bases matching TRBD1. This CDR3 is 15 amino acids long. V lost 5 bases, J lost 1 base, and 6 bases stayed unmatched. Germline V gene sequence: CDR1 SEHNR, CDR2 FQNEAQ (reference sequence). CDR3 sequence reads: CASSPRTGPNTEAFF. CDR3 sequence (DNA): TGTGCCAGCAGCCCACGGACAGGGCCGAACACTGAAGCTTTCTTT.

The chain uses TRBV6-5 and TRBJ1-4, with 7 bases identical to TRBD1. V lost 2 bases, J lost 5 bases, and 5 bases stayed unmatched. Germline V gives CDR1 MNHEY, CDR2 SVGAGI. The CDR3 runs to 15 residues. CDR3 region: CASSYTTGMNEKLFF. CDR3 bases: TGTGCCAGCAGTTACACGACAGGGATGAATGAAAAACTGTTTTTT.

The J gene is TRBJ2-2, the V gene TRBV29-1, with 7 bases matching TRBD2. The V segment lost 3 bases and the J segment 4 bases; nucleotides outside the gene matches: 8. The CDR3 runs 15 residues. CDR1 SQVTM and CDR2 ANQGSEA come from the germline V gene. The CDR3 DNA sequence: TGCAGCGTTGATCTGGGGGAGGGCCCCACCGGGGAGCTGTTTTTT. It encodes CSVDLGEGPTGELFF.

The CDR3 bases are TGTGCCAGCAGCCGGGCCGCGGGGGCGAAGAACGAGCAGTACTTC. Protein sequence: CASSRAAGAKNEQYF. This chain links TRBV7-9 with TRBJ2-7, with D possibly being TRBD2 (7 bases). Germline CDR1 SEHNR, CDR2 FQNEAQ (reference sequence). The CDR3 is 15 residues long. The germline V and J ends were trimmed by 5 bases and 5 bases, with 19 bases remaining between them.

The chain couples TRBV6-5 to TRBJ2-7; TRBD1 aligns across 9 bases. CDR3 length equals 14 residues. Trimming took 8 bases from V and 3 from J; bases not matched to a gene: 8. Germline V gene sequence: CDR1 MNHEY, CDR2 SVGAGI. The DNA for the CDR3 is TGTGCCAGCGGACCGGGACAGGGAATCTACGAGCAGTACTTC. Translated, it gives CASGPGQGIYEQYF.